This T cell receptor beta chain was profiled in a study of blood T cell repertoires in COVID-19 (dated by TCRdb to the early 2020s). For the study in its entirety: Samples covering the acute and convalescent phases of COVID-19 were provided by collaborators in the United States, Italy and Spain. The material from the prospective study consisted of cDNA or gDNA derived from T cells, B-cell-depleted T cells, or PBMCs. Subjects who had been exposed to COVID-19, were actively infected with it, or had recovered from it provided the deeply sampled blood TCRbeta repertoires that made up the dataset. The repertoires were released in a freely available public database meant as a resource for research on the immune response to SARS-CoV-2. Samples came from the ongoing ImmuneRACE study (first 160 participants) plus 1,254 subjects from 6 global collaborators. Sample metadata almost always included a de-identified subject ID, COVID-19 status, age in years and sex. Where available, HLA class I and class II types were taken from metadata supplied by the sample provider and were not determined by assay-based typing. Study-wide findings and limitations: The quantity of clinical and demographic metadata differed by source and by participant and was supplied without curation.

Comments on this clone: Its specific antigen is unknown. Base qualities were left out, and no much larger clone turns up one base away.

V is clipped by 7 bases and J by 12 bases, and the sequence between their germline boundaries is 16 bases long. The CDR3 has 13 amino acids, counting the end cysteine and phenylalanine. The entry retains the CDR3 DNA only, 39 bases that are in frame from base 1. As encoded in the germline V gene, CDR1 is MNHEY while CDR2 is SVGAGI. TCRbeta CDR3 regions were amplified from genomic DNA using the immunoSEQ Assay, a bias-controlled multiplex PCR. The study's own analysis went as follows. The number of nucleated cells in each sample was estimated from the amplification of reference gene primers within the assay. To quantify the absolute abundance of each unique TCRbeta CDR3 rearrangement, sequence reads were collapsed and filtered. For each sample, productive Simpson clonality was calculated by taking the square root of Simpson's diversity index across productive rearrangements. TCRdb retrieved this table from immuneACCESS and kept in-frame rearrangements only. Not all clones are present; in checked studies, unresolved V genes account for under half, and no reason is known for the remainder. V, J and clone size derive from that table, while D and trimming were established from the DNA sequence. The sample table holds approximately 260,000 clones, of which 85% were seen once. The ten biggest clones cover approximately 6.6% of the sample.

In the prospective study, participants were 18 to 89 years old, resided in about two dozen geographic areas of the United States, and were enrolled through a virtual design. In the prospective study, cohorts were assigned on the basis of participant-reported clinical history obtained from a screening survey and a study questionnaire. Exposed participants had been in contact, within 2 weeks of entering the study, with a person who had a PCR-confirmed or clinician-diagnosed case of COVID-19. In the prospective study, mobile phlebotomists collected whole blood, serum and a nasopharyngeal or oropharyngeal swab from each participant. Over a roughly 2-month period, participants in the prospective study had the option of providing additional blood draws and questionnaires. Blood samples from the prospective study were shipped frozen or at room temperature prior to DNA extraction.

Material: PBMCs or T cells enriched from blood (not recorded which). The sequence was obtained from a woman in her 50s who had been exposed to COVID-19. This receptor chain uses TRBV6-5 and TRBJ1-6; TRBD1 could be the D gene, as 5 bases match. The bases read TGTGCCAGCATTATGGGACCGGGGGGACCCCTCCACTTT. Its translation is CASIMGPGGPLHF.